The 9 T cell receptor beta chains below come from one sample, sequenced in a study of post-analysis software for immune sequencing data. For these TCRs, the target antigens are not known. Study outcomes and limitations: Patients carried roughly five TRBV segments more frequently than controls did, and TRBV5-6, TRBV5-1 and TRBV20-1 were among them.

Built from TCR beta cDNA, the libraries had unique molecular identifiers in them. Each CDR3 protein is one row after TCRdb ran MiXCR on the PCR reads. The sample lists about 570,000 distinct CDR3 sequences, around 34% seen once, with 4.5% to 7.5% in the top ten. The sequenced material came from blood. Receptor source: a girl aged 2-17 years with multiple sclerosis.

The chain has TRBV9 and TRBJ1-1; D is ambiguous. The CDR3 runs 15 residues. Trimming left V 4 bases short and J 0 bases short, with 13 bases between. CDR1 and CDR2 (germline): SGDLS, YYNGEE. In DNA form, the CDR3 reads TGTGCCAGCAGCATAACGATGGGGATGAACACTGAAGCTTTCTTT. It is translated as CASSITMGMNTEAFF.

The chain is built from TRBV7-8 and TRBJ2-1; TRBD2 matches at 14 bases. The CDR3 spans 17 residues. V was pared by 4 bases and J by 8 bases, with 10 bases of the junction left unmatched. Germline V lookup: CDR1 SGHVS, CDR2 FQNEAQ. The CDR3 protein is CASSSRTSGGITDEQFF. The CDR3 bases are TGTGCCAGCAGCTCCCGGACTAGCGGGGGGATCACGGATGAGCAGTTCTTC.

The J gene is TRBJ1-4, the V gene TRBV7-8; no firm D call. Germline assignment: CDR1 SGHVS and CDR2 FQNEAQ. V lost 1 base, J lost 4 bases, and 10 bases lay in between. The CDR3 is made up of 15 amino acids. CDR3 amino acids: CASSLGGPYNEKLFF. Written as DNA, the CDR3 is TGTGCCAGCAGCTTAGGAGGGCCGTATAATGAAAAACTGTTTTTT.

The V call is TRBV10-3, the J call TRBJ2-2; D may match TRBD1 or TRBD2 (5 bases each). CDR3 length: 16 amino acids. Per the germline V gene, CDR1 is ENHRY and CDR2 is SYGVKD. Trimming removed 8 bases at V and 6 bases at J, with 22 bases between. CDR3 nucleotides: TGTGCCATCCCCGGGGCCTCTAGTTCTGGGTCCGGGGAGCTGTTTTTT. Protein: CAIPGASSSGSGELFF.

This clonotype was seen a few times. This rearrangement joins TRBV12-3 or TRBV12-4 to TRBJ2-1; D is unclear. CDR3 length: 11 amino acids. V lost 6 bases to trimming and J lost 10 bases, with 10 bases between them. The CDR3 DNA is TGTGCCAGCAGCACCTCCACAGAGCAGTTCTTC. Protein product: CASSTSTEQFF.

This clonotype was counted between two and nine times. This chain links TRBV29-1 with TRBJ2-5; a weak D match, TRBD1 (5 bases). The CDR3 has 12 residues. Per the germline V gene, CDR1 is SQVTM and CDR2 is ANQGSEA. The V and J ends lost 4 bases and 5 bases respectively, with 11 bases between them. The DNA of the CDR3 is TGCAGCGTTGCCAGGGATCGGGAGACCCAGTACTTC. It encodes CSVARDRETQYF.

The J gene is TRBJ2-7, the V gene TRBV10-3, with a weak D call TRBD2 (5 bases). The J call is uncertain, as TRBJ2-5 better fits the DNA end. The CDR3 covers 14 residues. Germline loops: CDR1 ENHRY, CDR2 SYGVKD. Here the CDR3 DNA reads TGTGCCATCAGTGGGTCAGGCTCGGGAAAGACCCAGTACTTC. It specifies CAISGSGSGKTQYF.

The chain has TRBV25-1 and TRBJ1-1, with TRBD1 as a possible D gene (5 bases). This CDR3 region has 11 residues. The V and J ends lost 3 bases and 11 bases respectively, with 10 bases between them. CDR1 is MGHDK and CDR2 is SYGVNS in the germline V gene. CDR3 sequence: CASSDGEGAFF. The CDR3 DNA sequence: TGTGCCAGCAGTGATGGCGAGGGGGCTTTCTTT.

The chain has TRBV4-1 and TRBJ1-1; a possible D gene is TRBD1 (5 bases). Looked up from germline, CDR1 is MGHRA and CDR2 is YSYEKL. The CDR3 spans 15 residues. Trimming pared 3 bases from V and 7 bases from J, leaving 18 bases between. CDR3 protein: CASSHVGPGGDEAFF. CDR3 DNA: TGCGCCAGCAGCCACGTTGGACCCGGGGGGGATGAAGCTTTCTTT.